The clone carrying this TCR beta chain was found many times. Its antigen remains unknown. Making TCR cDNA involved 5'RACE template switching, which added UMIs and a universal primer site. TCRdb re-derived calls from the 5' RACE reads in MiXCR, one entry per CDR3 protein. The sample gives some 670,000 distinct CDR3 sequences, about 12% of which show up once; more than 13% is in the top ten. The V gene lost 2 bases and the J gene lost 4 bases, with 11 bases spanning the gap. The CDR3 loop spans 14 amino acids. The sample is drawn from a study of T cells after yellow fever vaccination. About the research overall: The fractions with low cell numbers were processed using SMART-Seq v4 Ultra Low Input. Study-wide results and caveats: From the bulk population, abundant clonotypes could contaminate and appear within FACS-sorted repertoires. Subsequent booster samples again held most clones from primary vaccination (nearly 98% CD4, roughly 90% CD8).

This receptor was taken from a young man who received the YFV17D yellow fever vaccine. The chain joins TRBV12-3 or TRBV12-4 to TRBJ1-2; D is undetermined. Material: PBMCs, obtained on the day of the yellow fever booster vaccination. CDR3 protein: CASSLTRRGYGYTF. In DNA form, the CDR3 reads TGTGCCAGCAGTTTAACCCGCCGCGGCTATGGCTACACCTTC.